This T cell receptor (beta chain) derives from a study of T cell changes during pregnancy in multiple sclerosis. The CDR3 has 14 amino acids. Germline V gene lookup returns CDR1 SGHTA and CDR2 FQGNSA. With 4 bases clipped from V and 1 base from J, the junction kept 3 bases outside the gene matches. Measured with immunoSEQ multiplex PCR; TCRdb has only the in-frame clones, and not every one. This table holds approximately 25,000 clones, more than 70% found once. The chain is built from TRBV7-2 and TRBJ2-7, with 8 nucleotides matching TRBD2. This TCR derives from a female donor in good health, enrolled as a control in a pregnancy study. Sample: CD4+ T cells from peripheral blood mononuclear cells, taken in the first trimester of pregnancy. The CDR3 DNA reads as TGTGCCAGCAGCTCGGGGGGGCTTTCCTACGAGCAGTACTTC. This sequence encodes CASSSGGLSYEQYF.